Given below is one TCR beta chain in context. Per the original methods: Reference gene primer amplification in the assay estimated nucleated cell counts. Sequencing was performed with immunoSEQ multiplex PCR; in TCRdb, only in-frame clones are kept and a portion is missing. V and J calls plus clone size are reproduced from that table; the DNA served to infer D and trimming. Seen here are 250,000 to 300,000 clones, roughly nine tenths observed once, and the top ten hold 2.2%. This entry comes from a study of blood T cell repertoires in COVID-19. Study details: Acute and convalescent COVID-19 samples came from the United States, Italy and Spain. The analysed material was cDNA or gDNA that came from T cells, B-cell-depleted T cells, or PBMCs.

V lost 7 bases, J lost 6 bases, and 9 bases lay in between. The CDR3 runs to 12 residues. The germline V gene encodes CDR1 MNHEY and CDR2 SVGAGI. The sequencing input was peripheral blood. The receptor was isolated from a woman aged 50 to 60 who had recovered from COVID-19. The chain is built from TRBV6-5 and TRBJ2-2; D is ambiguous. The CDR3, as DNA: TGTGCCAGCACGGTCCTCTCCGGGGAGCTGTTTTTT. As protein: CASTVLSGELFF.